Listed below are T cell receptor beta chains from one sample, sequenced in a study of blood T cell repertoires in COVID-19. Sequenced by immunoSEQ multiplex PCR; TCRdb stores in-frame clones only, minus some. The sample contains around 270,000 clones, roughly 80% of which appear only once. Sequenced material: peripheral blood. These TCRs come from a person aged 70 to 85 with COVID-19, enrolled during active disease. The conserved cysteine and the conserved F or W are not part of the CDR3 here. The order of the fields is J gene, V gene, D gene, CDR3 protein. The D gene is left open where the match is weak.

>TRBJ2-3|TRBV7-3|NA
ASSLGWRNTQY
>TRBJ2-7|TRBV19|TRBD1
AAGQGDSYEQY
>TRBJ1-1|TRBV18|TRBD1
ASSSTGMNTEAF
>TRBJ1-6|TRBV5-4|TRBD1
ASSLSTGANSPLH
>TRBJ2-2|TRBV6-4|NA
ASSETSTTGELF
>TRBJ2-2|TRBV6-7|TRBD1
ASSSSTLRQGVNTGELF
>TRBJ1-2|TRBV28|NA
ASSLALYGYT
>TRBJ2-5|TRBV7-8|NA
ASSHRGAGETQY
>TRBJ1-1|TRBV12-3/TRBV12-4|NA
ASIRVWNTEAF
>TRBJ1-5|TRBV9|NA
ASSVGAGPNQPQH